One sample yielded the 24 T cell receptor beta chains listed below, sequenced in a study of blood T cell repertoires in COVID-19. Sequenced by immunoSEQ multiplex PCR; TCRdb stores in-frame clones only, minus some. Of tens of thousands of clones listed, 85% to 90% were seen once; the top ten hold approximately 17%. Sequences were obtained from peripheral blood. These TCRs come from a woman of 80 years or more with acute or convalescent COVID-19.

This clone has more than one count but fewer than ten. The CDR3 DNA follows: TGTGCCTGGAGTCCATCTCCGGTTGCCAACGAGCAGTACTTC. Amino acids: CAWSPSPVANEQYF. The chain couples TRBV30 to TRBJ2-7; D is uncertain. CDR3 length: 14 residues. Per the germline V gene, CDR1 is GTSNPN and CDR2 is SVGIG (reference sequence). V lost 2 bases, J lost 5 bases, and 16 bases lay in between.

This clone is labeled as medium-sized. DNA of the CDR3: TGTGCCAGCAGCCTCCGGGGTAGCGGGAGTGCGGCAGATACGCAGTATTTT. Amino acids: CASSLRGSGSAADTQYF. This chain uses TRBV7-2 with TRBJ2-3; 9 bases line up with TRBD2. The CDR3 has 17 residues. J gave up 4 bases and V 5 bases, and 13 bases lay outside the gene matches. Germline V gene sequence: CDR1 SGHTA, CDR2 FQGNSA.

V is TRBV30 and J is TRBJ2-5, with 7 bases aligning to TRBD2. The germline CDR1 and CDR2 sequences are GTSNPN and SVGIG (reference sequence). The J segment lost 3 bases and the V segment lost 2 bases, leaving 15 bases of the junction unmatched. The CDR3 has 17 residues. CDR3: CAWSPRRPGLKKETQYF. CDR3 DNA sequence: TGTGCCTGGAGTCCTCGACGCCCGGGACTAAAAAAAGAGACCCAGTACTTC.

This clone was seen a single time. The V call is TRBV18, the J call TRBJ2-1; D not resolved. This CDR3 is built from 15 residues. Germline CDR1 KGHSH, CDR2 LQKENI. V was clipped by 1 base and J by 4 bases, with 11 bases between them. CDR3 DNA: TGTGCCAGCTCACCACTGGCGGCAAATTACAATGAGCAGTTCTTC. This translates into CASSPLAANYNEQFF.

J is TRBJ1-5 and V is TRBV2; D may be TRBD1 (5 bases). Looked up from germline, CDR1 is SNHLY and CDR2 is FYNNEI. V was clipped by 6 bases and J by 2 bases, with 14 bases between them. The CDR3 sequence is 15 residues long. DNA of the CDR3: TGTGCCAGCAGCCACGGGGGAGGGGGCAATCAGCCCCAGCATTTT. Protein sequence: CASSHGGGGNQPQHF.

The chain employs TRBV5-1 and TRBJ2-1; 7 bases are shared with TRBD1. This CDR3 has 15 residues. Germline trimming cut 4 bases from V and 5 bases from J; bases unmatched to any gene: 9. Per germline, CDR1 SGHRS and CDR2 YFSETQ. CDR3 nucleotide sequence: TGCGCCAGCAGCAGGGACAGCAACTCTAACAATGAGCAGTTCTTC. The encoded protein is CASSRDSNSNNEQFF.

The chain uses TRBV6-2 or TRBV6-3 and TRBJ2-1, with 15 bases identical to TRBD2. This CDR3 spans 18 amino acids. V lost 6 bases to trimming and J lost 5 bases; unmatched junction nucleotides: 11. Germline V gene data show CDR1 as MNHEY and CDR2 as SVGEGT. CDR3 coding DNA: TGTGCCAGCAGCCTCTGGACTAGCGGGAGGGTAAGGGACAATGAGCAGTTCTTC. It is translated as CASSLWTSGRVRDNEQFF.

As DNA, the CDR3 is TGTGCCAGCAGCTTGGAAGGGGTAATGAACACTGAAGCTTTCTTT. It specifies CASSLEGVMNTEAFF. This chain uses TRBV7-9 with TRBJ1-1, with D perhaps TRBD1 (5 bases). The V end lost 3 bases, the J end lost 0 bases, and 11 bases lay between the germline ends. Germline CDR1 SEHNR, CDR2 FQNEAQ (reference sequence). CDR3 length: 15 residues.

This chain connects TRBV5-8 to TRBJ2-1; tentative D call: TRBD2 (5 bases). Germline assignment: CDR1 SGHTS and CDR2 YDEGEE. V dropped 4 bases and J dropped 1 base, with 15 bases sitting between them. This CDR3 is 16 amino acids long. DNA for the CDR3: TGTGCCAGCAGCCCCCACCGGGGAAGTTCCTACAATGAGCAGTTCTTC. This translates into CASSPHRGSSYNEQFF.

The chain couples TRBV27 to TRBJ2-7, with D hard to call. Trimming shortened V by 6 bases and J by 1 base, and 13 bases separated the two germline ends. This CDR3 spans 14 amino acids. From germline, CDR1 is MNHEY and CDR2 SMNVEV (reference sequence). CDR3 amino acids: CASSAGSTSYEQYF. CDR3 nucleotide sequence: TGTGCCAGCAGCGCCGGGTCCACATCCTACGAGCAGTACTTC.

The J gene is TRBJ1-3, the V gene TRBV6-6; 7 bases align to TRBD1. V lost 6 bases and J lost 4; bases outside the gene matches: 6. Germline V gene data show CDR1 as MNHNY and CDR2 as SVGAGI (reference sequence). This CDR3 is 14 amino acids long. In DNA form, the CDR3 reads TGTGCCAGCAGCCCACAGGGGACCGGAAACACCATATATTTT. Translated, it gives CASSPQGTGNTIYF.

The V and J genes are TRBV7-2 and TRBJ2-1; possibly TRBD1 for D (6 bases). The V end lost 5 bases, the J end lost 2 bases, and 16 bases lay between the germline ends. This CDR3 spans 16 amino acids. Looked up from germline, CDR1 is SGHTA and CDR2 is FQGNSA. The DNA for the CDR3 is TGTGCCAGCAGCCCAACCACAGGGTTACCCTACAATGAGCAGTTCTTC. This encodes CASSPTTGLPYNEQFF.

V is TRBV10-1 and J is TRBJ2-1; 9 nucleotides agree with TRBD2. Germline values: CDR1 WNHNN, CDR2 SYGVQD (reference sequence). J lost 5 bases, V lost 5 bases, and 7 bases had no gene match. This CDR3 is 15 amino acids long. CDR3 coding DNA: TGCGCCAGCAGTCCTAAGACTAGCGGTAACAATGAGCAGTTCTTC. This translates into CASSPKTSGNNEQFF.

Written as DNA, the CDR3 is TGTGCCAGCAGTCCGAACAGGGGTAATGAAAAACTGTTTTTT. Protein sequence: CASSPNRGNEKLFF. The V and J genes are TRBV6-5 and TRBJ1-4, with 7 bases identical to TRBD1. Germline V lookup: CDR1 MNHEY, CDR2 SVGAGI. The trim removed 5 bases at V and 4 bases at J, leaving 4 bases unmatched. The CDR3 runs to 14 residues.

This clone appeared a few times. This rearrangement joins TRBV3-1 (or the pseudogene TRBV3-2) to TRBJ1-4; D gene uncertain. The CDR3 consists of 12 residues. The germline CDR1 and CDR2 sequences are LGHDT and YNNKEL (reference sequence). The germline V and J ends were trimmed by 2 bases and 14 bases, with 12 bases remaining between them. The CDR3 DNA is TGTGCCAGCAGCCAATTAGTAGGGAGGCTGTTTTTT. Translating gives CASSQLVGRLFF.

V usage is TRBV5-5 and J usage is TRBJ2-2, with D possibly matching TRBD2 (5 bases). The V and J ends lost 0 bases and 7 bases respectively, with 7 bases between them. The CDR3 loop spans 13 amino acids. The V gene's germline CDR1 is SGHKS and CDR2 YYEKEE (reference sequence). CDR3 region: CASSLVRGGELFF. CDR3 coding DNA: TGTGCCAGCAGCTTGGTTCGGGGCGGGGAGCTGTTTTTT.

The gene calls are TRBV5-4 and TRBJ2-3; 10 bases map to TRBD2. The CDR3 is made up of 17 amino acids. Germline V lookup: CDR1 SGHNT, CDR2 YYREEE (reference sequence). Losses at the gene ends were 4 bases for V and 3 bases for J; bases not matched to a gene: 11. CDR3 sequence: CASSDKLAGGFTDTQYF. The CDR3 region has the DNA TGTGCCAGCAGCGACAAGTTAGCGGGGGGTTTTACAGATACGCAGTATTTT.

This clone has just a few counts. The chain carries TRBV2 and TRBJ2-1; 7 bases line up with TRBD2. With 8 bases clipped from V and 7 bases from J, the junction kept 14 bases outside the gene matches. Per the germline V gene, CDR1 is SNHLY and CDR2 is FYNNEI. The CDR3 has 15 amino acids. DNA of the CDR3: TGTGCCAGCGCGCGTCTTGCGGGAGTTGGAAATGAGCAGTTCTTC. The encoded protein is CASARLAGVGNEQFF.

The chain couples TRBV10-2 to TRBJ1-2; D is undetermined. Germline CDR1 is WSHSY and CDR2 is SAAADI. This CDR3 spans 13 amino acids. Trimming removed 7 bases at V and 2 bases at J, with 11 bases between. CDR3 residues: CASTRGVNYGYTF. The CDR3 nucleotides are TGCGCCAGCACTCGGGGAGTAAACTATGGCTACACCTTC.

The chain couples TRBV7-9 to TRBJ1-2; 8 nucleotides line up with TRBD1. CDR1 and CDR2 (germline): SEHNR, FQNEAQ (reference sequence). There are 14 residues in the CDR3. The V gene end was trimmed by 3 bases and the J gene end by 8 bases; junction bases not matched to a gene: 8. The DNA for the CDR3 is TGTGCCAGCAGCTTGGGGGGGACAGGATTCGGCTACACCTTC. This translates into CASSLGGTGFGYTF.

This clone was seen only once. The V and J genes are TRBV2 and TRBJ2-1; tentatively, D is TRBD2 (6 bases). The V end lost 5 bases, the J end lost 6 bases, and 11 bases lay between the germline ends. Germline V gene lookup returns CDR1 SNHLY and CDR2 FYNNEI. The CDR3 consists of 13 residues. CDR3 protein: CASSSASVNEQFF. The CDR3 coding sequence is TGTGCCAGCAGTTCGGCTAGCGTCAATGAGCAGTTCTTC.

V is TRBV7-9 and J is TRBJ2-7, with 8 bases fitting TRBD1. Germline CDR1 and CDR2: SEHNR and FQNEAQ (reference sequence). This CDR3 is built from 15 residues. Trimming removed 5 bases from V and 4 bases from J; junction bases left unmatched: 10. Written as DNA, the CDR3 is TGTGCCAGCAGCCCCGGACAGGGCGCTGGGTACGAGCAGTACTTC. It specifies CASSPGQGAGYEQYF. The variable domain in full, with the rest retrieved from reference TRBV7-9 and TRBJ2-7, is DTGVSQNPRHKITKRGQNVTFRCDPISEHNRLYWYRQTLGQGPEFLTYFQNEAQLEKSRLLSDRFSAERPKGSFSTLEIQRTEQGDSAMYLCASSPGQGAGYEQYFGPGTRLTVT.

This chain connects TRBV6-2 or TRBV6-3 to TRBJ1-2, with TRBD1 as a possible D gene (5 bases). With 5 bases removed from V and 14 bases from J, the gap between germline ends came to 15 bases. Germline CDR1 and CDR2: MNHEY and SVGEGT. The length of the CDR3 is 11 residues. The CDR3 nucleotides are TGTGCCAGCAGTAACCAGGGCGCTAGGACCTTC. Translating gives CASSNQGARTF.

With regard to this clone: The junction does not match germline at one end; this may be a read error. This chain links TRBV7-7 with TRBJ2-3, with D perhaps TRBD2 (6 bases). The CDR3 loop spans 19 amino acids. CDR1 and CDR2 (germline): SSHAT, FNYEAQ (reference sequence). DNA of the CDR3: TGTGCTAGCAGCTTAGGGCGGGGAGTTATGATAAAGCCCACAGATACGCAGTATTTT. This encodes CASSLGRGVMIKPTDTQYF.